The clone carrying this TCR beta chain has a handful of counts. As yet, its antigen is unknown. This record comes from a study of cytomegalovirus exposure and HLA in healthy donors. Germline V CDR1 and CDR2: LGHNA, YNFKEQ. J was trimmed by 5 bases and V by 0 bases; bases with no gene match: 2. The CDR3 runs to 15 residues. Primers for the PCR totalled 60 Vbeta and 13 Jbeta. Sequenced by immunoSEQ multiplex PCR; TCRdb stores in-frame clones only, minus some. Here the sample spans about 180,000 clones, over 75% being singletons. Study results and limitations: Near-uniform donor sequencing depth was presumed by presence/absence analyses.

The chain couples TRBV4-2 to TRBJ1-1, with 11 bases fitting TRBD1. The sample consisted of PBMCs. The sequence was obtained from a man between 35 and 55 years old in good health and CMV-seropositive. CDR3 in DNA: TGTGCCAGCAGCCAAGATTGGGACAGGGGGACTGAAGCTTTCTTT. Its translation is CASSQDWDRGTEAFF.